This is a list of T cell receptor beta chains from one sample in a study of post-analysis software for immune sequencing data. MiXCR was run by TCRdb on the PCR reads, yielding one entry per CDR3 protein. The sample has about half a million distinct CDR3 sequences; around 40% are singletons. Sequenced material: blood. Receptors were obtained from a girl aged 10 to 17 with multiple sclerosis. CDR3s include the opening cysteine and the closing phenylalanine or tryptophan. The D gene is left open where the match is weak. A row's size may be missing; if present it is once, few, many or a size class.

CDR3 DNA | CDR3 protein | J gene | clone size | D gene | V gene
TGCAGTGCCAGGACTAGCGGGAGGGCCCTGCAAGAGACCCAGTACTTC | CSARTSGRALQETQYF | TRBJ2-5 | few | TRBD2 | TRBV20-1
TGTGCCAGCGGGGTTGGCTACACCTTC | CASGVGYTF | TRBJ1-2 | NA | NA | TRBV28
TGTGCCAGCAGCCTGACTTGGGTGGCTAGCACAGATACGCAGTATTTT | CASSLTWVASTDTQYF | TRBJ2-3 | NA | NA | TRBV7-3
TGTGCCAGCAGTAAGCCAGGGTCCGGCAATGAGCAGTTCTTC | CASSKPGSGNEQFF | TRBJ2-1 | few | NA | TRBV7-3
TGTGCCATCAGTGAGAGCGGGAGGGAAAACGAGCAGTACTTC | CAISESGRENEQYF | TRBJ2-7 | many | TRBD2 | TRBV10-3
TGCGCCAGCAGCCAGAGGTGGAGGACGGTCAAGTACGAGCAGTACTTC | CASSQRWRTVKYEQYF | TRBJ2-7 | NA | NA | TRBV4-1
TGTGCCAGTACCCGACTAGCGGGAGGCACAGATACGCAGTATTTT | CASTRLAGGTDTQYF | TRBJ2-3 | NA | TRBD2 | TRBV19
TGTGCCAGCAGGGCATGGGGGGGCTCCTACGAGCAGTACTTC | CASRAWGGSYEQYF | TRBJ2-7 | NA | TRBD2 | TRBV28
TGCAGTGCTAGAGACAGGGGAGAAGGGAATCAGCCCCAGCATTTT | CSARDRGEGNQPQHF | TRBJ1-5 | NA | NA | TRBV20-1
TGTGCCAGCAGCACCTCGGGACAGGGGTTCAATGAGCAGTTCTTC | CASSTSGQGFNEQFF | TRBJ2-1 | few | TRBD1 | TRBV28
TGTGCCAGCAGTGGAGGGACAGGAATGAACACTGAAGCTTTCTTT | CASSGGTGMNTEAFF | TRBJ1-1 | NA | TRBD1 | TRBV6-1
TGTGCCAGCAGTTACTCTGAGGACGACATTCAGTACTTC | CASSYSEDDIQYF | TRBJ2-4 | few | NA | TRBV6-6
TGTGCCAGCAGTTTTCAGGGTTTCTCTGAAGCTTTCTTT | CASSFQGFSEAFF | TRBJ1-1 | few | NA | TRBV12-3/TRBV12-4
TGTGCCAGCAGTTACGGGACAGCTGTAGGCTACACCTTC | CASSYGTAVGYTF | TRBJ1-2 | few | TRBD1 | TRBV6-5
TGTGCCAGCAGTCCCAGACAGGACTACTACGAGCAGTACTTC | CASSPRQDYYEQYF | TRBJ2-7 | few | NA | TRBV6-5
TGTGCCAGCAGCAAGGACAGGGTATCCTACAATGAGCAGTTCTTC | CASSKDRVSYNEQFF | TRBJ2-1 | few | TRBD1 | TRBV7-9
TGTGCCAGCAGCCGAAGAGCGGGAGGCGCAGATACGCAGTATTTT | CASSRRAGGADTQYF | TRBJ2-3 | NA | TRBD2 | TRBV7-6
TGTGCCAGCAGCCCCCCGACAGCCTACGAGCAGTACTTC | CASSPPTAYEQYF | TRBJ2-7 | NA | NA | TRBV7-9
TGTGCCAGCCATAGAGCGGGTTTCTCCTACAATGAGCAGTTCTTC | CASHRAGFSYNEQFF | TRBJ2-1 | NA | NA | TRBV28
TGCAGCGTTGAAGACGAGGGAAAAGCTTTCTTT | CSVEDEGKAFF | TRBJ1-1 | NA | NA | TRBV29-1
TGCAGCGTCAGGGTTGGCGCCTACAATGAGAAGTTCTTC | CSVRVGAYNEKFF | TRBJ2-1 | NA | NA | TRBV29-1
TGCACCCCGGGACAGGGGGGGTTTTACACTGAAGCTTTCTTT | CTPGQGGFYTEAFF | TRBJ1-1 | NA | TRBD1 | TRBV20-1
TGTGCCAGTAGTGCCCGGATGGGCCAAGAGACCCAGTACTTC | CASSARMGQETQYF | TRBJ2-5 | NA | NA | TRBV19
TGTGCCAGCAGCTTAGCGAAAGGGGGGAGGGATCAGCCCCAGCATTTT | CASSLAKGGRDQPQHF | TRBJ1-5 | NA | NA | TRBV7-2
TGCAGTGCTAAAGCGGGAGGGCCGCGGAATGAGCAGTTCTTC | CSAKAGGPRNEQFF | TRBJ2-1 | NA | TRBD2 | TRBV20-1
TGTGCCAGCAGCTCTACGCTCGGGACTAGCGGCTTACAATTCTCCTACGAGCAGTACTTC | CASSSTLGTSGLQFSYEQYF | TRBJ2-7 | NA | TRBD2 | TRBV11-2
TGTGCCACCAGCAGAAGCCGGGCCGACTTGAACTATGGCTACATCTTC | CATSRSRADLNYGYIF | TRBJ1-2 | NA | NA | TRBV15
TGTGCCAGCAGCTTAAAGGCAGGGGAGGCCTACGAGCAGTACTTC | CASSLKAGEAYEQYF | TRBJ2-7 | NA | NA | TRBV11-2
TGCGCCAGCAGCCAAGGTAGCGGGGTGGGGAATGAGCAGTTCTTC | CASSQGSGVGNEQFF | TRBJ2-1 | many | TRBD2 | TRBV4-1
TGTGCCAGCTCACCACCCAACTATCGACAGGGGGCGATGGAGACCCAGTACTTC | CASSPPNYRQGAMETQYF | TRBJ2-5 | few | TRBD1 | TRBV18
TGTGCCAGCAGTTCTGGGACTACCCCCTACGAGCAGTACTTC | CASSSGTTPYEQYF | TRBJ2-7 | few | TRBD2 | TRBV28
TGTGCCACCAGCAGAGACAGGGGGCAGGGAGGCTACACCTTC | CATSRDRGQGGYTF | TRBJ1-2 | few | TRBD1 | TRBV15
TGTGCCAGCAGCCAAGTGGACTATGGCTACACCTTC | CASSQVDYGYTF | TRBJ1-2 | few | NA | TRBV14
TGCGCCAGCAGCCCAAAGGGACTAGCGCGTAACACAGATACGCAGTATTTT | CASSPKGLARNTDTQYF | TRBJ2-3 | NA | TRBD2 | TRBV4-1
TGCAGTGCGAGCGGACAGTTCGACTATGGCTACACCTTC | CSASGQFDYGYTF | TRBJ1-2 | few | NA | TRBV20-1
TGTGCCAGCATGCCAGCGGCCGGGACTAGCGGTACAGGACGGTACTACGAGCAGTACTTC | CASMPAAGTSGTGRYYEQYF | TRBJ2-7 | NA | TRBD2 | TRBV27
TGTGCCAGCAGTTGGGAAACAGGGGGCAGCGGCTACACCTTC | CASSWETGGSGYTF | TRBJ1-2 | NA | TRBD1 | TRBV12-3/TRBV12-4
TGTGCCAGCAGCCAGGACAGGGGGCGCGTTGGCAATCAGCCCCAGCATTTT | CASSQDRGRVGNQPQHF | TRBJ1-5 | few | TRBD1 | TRBV4-2
TGCGCCAGCAGCTTAGACCGTATGGGAGCAGATACGCAGTATTTT | CASSLDRMGADTQYF | TRBJ2-3 | NA | NA | TRBV5-1
TGCGCCAGCAGCTTGGGTAGACTAGCGGGAGTCACTGAGCAGTTCTTC | CASSLGRLAGVTEQFF | TRBJ2-1 | NA | TRBD2 | TRBV5-1
TGTGCCAGCAACATACTAGCGTCAGAGACCCAGTACTTC | CASNILASETQYF | TRBJ2-5 | few | TRBD2 | TRBV6-2/TRBV6-3
TGCGCCAGCAGCCCACTAGCGGGAGTGGGGTACAATGAGCAGTTCTTC | CASSPLAGVGYNEQFF | TRBJ2-1 | NA | TRBD2 | TRBV5-1
TGTGCCATCAGTGTAGGGTTGGGGACTAGCGGACAAGAGACCCAGTACTTC | CAISVGLGTSGQETQYF | TRBJ2-5 | few | TRBD2 | TRBV10-3
TGCAGTGCTGGGAAGTACGAGCAGTACTTC | CSAGKYEQYF | TRBJ2-7 | NA | NA | TRBV20-1
TGTGCCAGCAGAACTACGATGGCTAGCGGATACTCCTACGAGCAGTACTTC | CASRTTMASGYSYEQYF | TRBJ2-7 | NA | TRBD2 | TRBV6-1
TGCAGTGCCCCCCAGGATGACAGGGAGAACGAGCAGTACTTC | CSAPQDDRENEQYF | TRBJ2-7 | NA | TRBD1 | TRBV20-1
TGTGCCAGCAGCTTAAAAGGGGGCACAGATACGCAGTATTTT | CASSLKGGTDTQYF | TRBJ2-3 | NA | NA | TRBV7-2
TGCGCCAGCAGCCAAGCGCGAAGCGGGAGCTTTTACACCGGGGAGCTGTTTTTT | CASSQARSGSFYTGELFF | TRBJ2-2 | NA | TRBD2 | TRBV4-1
TGCAGTGCTCCGAAGTTCCAGGAGACCCAGTACTTC | CSAPKFQETQYF | TRBJ2-5 | few | NA | TRBV20-1
TGTGCCAGCAGCTCCCCGGGGGGCAGGTTCCCGCAGTACTTC | CASSSPGGRFPQYF | TRBJ2-4 | NA | NA | TRBV11-2
TGTGCCAGCAGTCCACCGGGACAGGGGTGGGAGCAGTACTTC | CASSPPGQGWEQYF | TRBJ2-7 | NA | TRBD1 | TRBV28
TGTGCCAGCAGGGACAATACCTACGAGCAGTACTTC | CASRDNTYEQYF | TRBJ2-7 | NA | NA | TRBV6-2/TRBV6-3
TGTGCCAGCAGTCACAGGGGGCGAGGCACAGATACGCAGTATTTT | CASSHRGRGTDTQYF | TRBJ2-3 | few | TRBD1 | TRBV28
TGTGCCAGCATCCGGACAGGGTGGATATCTAACTATGGCTACACCTTC | CASIRTGWISNYGYTF | TRBJ1-2 | few | TRBD1 | TRBV7-2
TGTGCCAGCAGTGATCCCACAGGAACGGCACACAATGAGCAGTTCTTC | CASSDPTGTAHNEQFF | TRBJ2-1 | NA | NA | TRBV2
TGTGCCAGCAGCCAAGCTCCGACAGACTATGGCTACACCTTC | CASSQAPTDYGYTF | TRBJ1-2 | few | NA | TRBV3-1